A selection of T cell receptor beta chains follows, all from one sample in a study of cytomegalovirus exposure and HLA in healthy donors. Clones were read by immunoSEQ multiplex PCR, and TCRdb kept only the in-frame ones, dropping some. The sample lists under 100,000 clones; 65% to 90% were seen once. The specimen sequenced was PBMCs. Receptor source: a woman in her 70s in good health and CMV-seropositive. Both conserved end residues are part of each CDR3. A D gene is named only where the DNA matches it firmly. Expanded clones get a size class; other rows say once, few or many, or leave the size out.

d_gene: TRBD2; v_gene: TRBV27; abundance: -; j_gene: TRBJ2-1; CDR3nt: TGTGCCAGCAGCCGACGAGGCGGGACTAGCGGCTACAATGAGCAGTTCTTC; CDR3aa: CASSRRGGTSGYNEQFF
d_gene: -; v_gene: TRBV7-2; abundance: -; j_gene: TRBJ2-5; CDR3nt: TGTGCCAGCAGCAAGGACTATATACAAGAGACCCAGTACTTC; CDR3aa: CASSKDYIQETQYF
d_gene: TRBD1; v_gene: TRBV6-5; abundance: once; j_gene: TRBJ1-2; CDR3nt: TGTGCCAGCAGCCTTAAGGGACAGTCCTATGGCTACACCTTC; CDR3aa: CASSLKGQSYGYTF
d_gene: -; v_gene: TRBV6-4; abundance: few; j_gene: TRBJ1-1; CDR3nt: TGTGCCAGCAGTCGTCGGGGAGGGACTGAAGCTTTCTTT; CDR3aa: CASSRRGGTEAFF
d_gene: -; v_gene: TRBV5-4; abundance: few; j_gene: TRBJ1-1; CDR3nt: TGTGCCAGCAGCTTAAACCTGGCCGGGTCTGAAGCTTTCTTT; CDR3aa: CASSLNLAGSEAFF
d_gene: -; v_gene: TRBV28; abundance: -; j_gene: TRBJ1-4; CDR3nt: TGTGCCAGCAGTTCCGACGTGGGTGGGGCACGGGAAAAACTGTTTTTT; CDR3aa: CASSSDVGGAREKLFF
d_gene: -; v_gene: TRBV27; abundance: -; j_gene: TRBJ2-7; CDR3nt: TGTGCCAGCAGTTTAAGAGGATATGACTACGAGCAGTACTTC; CDR3aa: CASSLRGYDYEQYF
d_gene: TRBD2; v_gene: TRBV7-9; abundance: -; j_gene: TRBJ2-1; CDR3nt: TGTGCCAGCAGCTTAGGCCAAACAACTAGCGGGAGGGGCAATGAGCAGTTCTTC; CDR3aa: CASSLGQTTSGRGNEQFF
d_gene: -; v_gene: TRBV7-3; abundance: -; j_gene: TRBJ2-1; CDR3nt: TGTGCCAGCAGCTCCCCCAGCGGGCAGAGCTCCTACAATGAGCAGTTCTTC; CDR3aa: CASSSPSGQSSYNEQFF
d_gene: -; v_gene: TRBV15; abundance: -; j_gene: TRBJ2-3; CDR3nt: TGTGCCACCAGCAGACTCCCGACAGGGAGGAGCACAGATACGCAGTATTTT; CDR3aa: CATSRLPTGRSTDTQYF
d_gene: -; v_gene: TRBV28; abundance: -; j_gene: TRBJ1-2; CDR3nt: TGTGCCAGCAGTTTATTTAGTAAGCGGGGAGATAACTATGGCTACACCTTC; CDR3aa: CASSLFSKRGDNYGYTF
d_gene: -; v_gene: TRBV6-6; abundance: -; j_gene: TRBJ2-3; CDR3nt: TGTGCCAGCAGTTTCTATCATCCGCGTGACACAGATACGCAGTATTTT; CDR3aa: CASSFYHPRDTDTQYF
d_gene: -; v_gene: TRBV7-8; abundance: -; j_gene: TRBJ2-7; CDR3nt: TGTGCCAGCAGCCAAACTGATCTTGTCCACGAGCAGTACTTC; CDR3aa: CASSQTDLVHEQYF
d_gene: -; v_gene: TRBV7-2; abundance: once; j_gene: TRBJ2-3; CDR3nt: TGTGCCAGCAGCTTAGGTCTTAGCACAGATACGCAGTATTTT; CDR3aa: CASSLGLSTDTQYF
d_gene: TRBD2; v_gene: TRBV10-2; abundance: -; j_gene: TRBJ2-5; CDR3nt: TGCGCCAGCAGTAGTAGCGGGAATCAAGAGACCCAGTACTTC; CDR3aa: CASSSSGNQETQYF
d_gene: -; v_gene: TRBV14; abundance: -; j_gene: TRBJ2-5; CDR3nt: TGTGCCAGCAGCCAAGCTTCATATTATGGCTTTCAGACCCAGTACTTC; CDR3aa: CASSQASYYGFQTQYF
d_gene: TRBD1; v_gene: TRBV19; abundance: -; j_gene: TRBJ1-5; CDR3nt: TGTGCCAGTAGGCGTGTTCCGGGACAGGGAAATCAGCCCCAGCATTTT; CDR3aa: CASRRVPGQGNQPQHF
d_gene: -; v_gene: TRBV6-5; abundance: -; j_gene: TRBJ2-5; CDR3nt: TGTGCCAGCAGTTACGGAGGGGAGCAGTACTTC; CDR3aa: CASSYGGEQYF
d_gene: TRBD1; v_gene: TRBV9; abundance: once; j_gene: TRBJ2-1; CDR3nt: TGTGCCAGCAGCGTCGAGACAGGACAGGGAGTTGGGCAGTTCTTC; CDR3aa: CASSVETGQGVGQFF
d_gene: -; v_gene: TRBV20-1; abundance: -; j_gene: TRBJ1-1; CDR3nt: TGCAGTGCTAAGGCTGGGACTGAAGCTTCCTTT; CDR3aa: CSAKAGTEASF
d_gene: -; v_gene: TRBV11-1; abundance: -; j_gene: TRBJ2-7; CDR3nt: TGTGCCAGCAGCTTGGGCCAGACCTACGAGCAGTACTTC; CDR3aa: CASSLGQTYEQYF
d_gene: TRBD2; v_gene: TRBV10-3; abundance: -; j_gene: TRBJ2-7; CDR3nt: TGTGCCATCCAGTCTAGCGGGTCCTACGAGCAGTACTTC; CDR3aa: CAIQSSGSYEQYF
d_gene: -; v_gene: TRBV6-6; abundance: -; j_gene: TRBJ2-5; CDR3nt: TGTGCCAGCAGTTACTCGACGGGAGTAGGCCAAGAGACCCAGTACTTC; CDR3aa: CASSYSTGVGQETQYF
d_gene: TRBD1; v_gene: TRBV10-3; abundance: -; j_gene: TRBJ2-7; CDR3nt: TGTGCCATCACCTCAGACAGGGCCCTCTACGAGCAGTACTTC; CDR3aa: CAITSDRALYEQYF
d_gene: -; v_gene: TRBV12-5; abundance: once; j_gene: TRBJ2-2; CDR3nt: TGTGCTAGTGGTTTGCGGGACACCGGGGAGCTGTTTTTT; CDR3aa: CASGLRDTGELFF
d_gene: -; v_gene: TRBV11-3; abundance: -; j_gene: TRBJ2-5; CDR3nt: TGTGCCAGCAGCTTAGAAGAGGGAGAGACCCAGTACTTC; CDR3aa: CASSLEEGETQYF
d_gene: -; v_gene: TRBV4-1; abundance: -; j_gene: TRBJ2-2; CDR3nt: TGCGCCAGCAGCCCCCCCGGCGGTTTTCTGGGCACCGGGGAGCTGTTTTTT; CDR3aa: CASSPPGGFLGTGELFF
d_gene: -; v_gene: TRBV5-5; abundance: -; j_gene: TRBJ1-5; CDR3nt: TGTGCCAGCGATGAGTATGGGACACGGGGTCAGCCCCAGCATTTT; CDR3aa: CASDEYGTRGQPQHF
d_gene: -; v_gene: TRBV28; abundance: -; j_gene: TRBJ1-2; CDR3nt: TGTGCCAGCAGTTTAGGGGGGGGAACAGGCTACACCTTC; CDR3aa: CASSLGGGTGYTF
d_gene: TRBD2; v_gene: TRBV27; abundance: -; j_gene: TRBJ2-7; CDR3nt: TGTGCCAGCAGTGCCCCCCGGGGCGGGAGCTCCTACGAGCAGTACTTC; CDR3aa: CASSAPRGGSSYEQYF
d_gene: TRBD2; v_gene: TRBV27; abundance: few; j_gene: TRBJ2-5; CDR3nt: TGTGCCAGCAGTCCATGGACTAGCGGACAAGAGACCCAGTACTTC; CDR3aa: CASSPWTSGQETQYF
d_gene: TRBD1; v_gene: TRBV9; abundance: -; j_gene: TRBJ2-3; CDR3nt: TGTGCCAGCAGCGGACAGGGACCCACCACAGATACGCAGTATTTT; CDR3aa: CASSGQGPTTDTQYF
d_gene: TRBD1; v_gene: TRBV25-1; abundance: few; j_gene: TRBJ1-1; CDR3nt: TGTGCCACCTTACCTCGGACAGGGGAAGCTTTCTTT; CDR3aa: CATLPRTGEAFF
d_gene: TRBD2; v_gene: TRBV5-1; abundance: -; j_gene: TRBJ2-1; CDR3nt: TGCGCCAGCAGCTCTAGCGGGAGGGCCGGGAATGAGCAGTTCTTC; CDR3aa: CASSSSGRAGNEQFF
d_gene: TRBD1; v_gene: TRBV7-9; abundance: -; j_gene: TRBJ1-1; CDR3nt: TGTGCCAGCAGCGTACACAGGGGGAGGACTGAAGCTTTCTTT; CDR3aa: CASSVHRGRTEAFF
d_gene: -; v_gene: TRBV10-2; abundance: -; j_gene: TRBJ1-2; CDR3nt: TGCGCCAGCAGTGAAGGGGCCGCTAACTATGGCTACACCTTC; CDR3aa: CASSEGAANYGYTF
d_gene: -; v_gene: TRBV6-6; abundance: few; j_gene: TRBJ2-7; CDR3nt: TGTGCCAGCAGCCCGGACAGCTCCTACGAGCAGTACTTC; CDR3aa: CASSPDSSYEQYF
d_gene: -; v_gene: TRBV7-3; abundance: -; j_gene: TRBJ1-3; CDR3nt: TGTGCCAGCAGCCCGACTCCGACTGGAAACACCATATATTTT; CDR3aa: CASSPTPTGNTIYF
d_gene: TRBD2; v_gene: TRBV30; abundance: -; j_gene: TRBJ2-5; CDR3nt: TGTGCCTGGAGTGGGGCGGGAGGAGAGTACTTC; CDR3aa: CAWSGAGGEYF
d_gene: -; v_gene: TRBV19; abundance: -; j_gene: TRBJ1-1; CDR3nt: TGTGCCAGTAGTATTGGGAGGGACCCGAACACTGAAGCTTTCTTT; CDR3aa: CASSIGRDPNTEAFF
d_gene: TRBD1; v_gene: TRBV7-2; abundance: -; j_gene: TRBJ1-2; CDR3nt: TGTGCCAGCAGCTTGGAAGGGGGCGGGGGCTACACCTTC; CDR3aa: CASSLEGGGGYTF
d_gene: TRBD1; v_gene: TRBV18; abundance: -; j_gene: TRBJ1-5; CDR3nt: TGTGCCAGCTCACCTTCGACAGGGAGCAATCAGCCCCAGCATTTT; CDR3aa: CASSPSTGSNQPQHF
d_gene: -; v_gene: TRBV28; abundance: -; j_gene: TRBJ2-5; CDR3nt: TGTGCCAGCAGTCTCGCGCAGGGGCCGAAAGAGCAGTACTTC; CDR3aa: CASSLAQGPKEQYF
d_gene: -; v_gene: TRBV11-3; abundance: -; j_gene: TRBJ2-5; CDR3nt: TGTGCCAGCAGCTCCGGCGGGGAGACCCAGTACTTC; CDR3aa: CASSSGGETQYF
d_gene: TRBD2; v_gene: TRBV19; abundance: -; j_gene: TRBJ2-2; CDR3nt: TGTGCCAGTAGTATAATTGTGGGGGGAGGGCGGGAGCCGAACACCGGGGAGCTGTTTTTT; CDR3aa: CASSIIVGGGREPNTGELFF
d_gene: TRBD2; v_gene: TRBV7-2; abundance: few; j_gene: TRBJ2-5; CDR3nt: TGTGCCAGCAGTTTCGGACTAGCGTTACAAGAGACCCAGTACTTC; CDR3aa: CASSFGLALQETQYF
d_gene: -; v_gene: TRBV28; abundance: few; j_gene: TRBJ1-5; CDR3nt: TGTGCCAGCAGTCCCGGGGGGTATAGCAATCAGCCCCAGCATTTT; CDR3aa: CASSPGGYSNQPQHF
d_gene: TRBD1; v_gene: TRBV7-8; abundance: -; j_gene: TRBJ1-5; CDR3nt: TGTGCCAGCAGCTTACACAGGGGTTTTAGCAATCAGCCCCAGCATTTT; CDR3aa: CASSLHRGFSNQPQHF
d_gene: -; v_gene: TRBV7-2; abundance: -; j_gene: TRBJ1-3; CDR3nt: TGTGCCAGCAGCCGCGAGTCGCAGGCGTATGGAAACACCATATATTTT; CDR3aa: CASSRESQAYGNTIYF
d_gene: -; v_gene: TRBV20-1; abundance: -; j_gene: TRBJ2-3; CDR3nt: TGCAGTGCACGCGGCACAGATACGCAGTATTTT; CDR3aa: CSARGTDTQYF
d_gene: TRBD2; v_gene: TRBV11-3; abundance: -; j_gene: TRBJ2-3; CDR3nt: TGTGCCAGCACCGCGGGAAATAGCGGGGTGACAGATACGCAGTATTTT; CDR3aa: CASTAGNSGVTDTQYF
d_gene: TRBD2; v_gene: TRBV5-1; abundance: -; j_gene: TRBJ2-7; CDR3nt: TGCGCCAGCAGCTTGGGCATACTAGCGGGGGACCGATACGAGCAGTACTTC; CDR3aa: CASSLGILAGDRYEQYF
d_gene: TRBD1; v_gene: TRBV9; abundance: few; j_gene: TRBJ1-1; CDR3nt: TGTGCCAGCAGCGCAGATGGACAGGGCACTGAAGCTTTCTTT; CDR3aa: CASSADGQGTEAFF
d_gene: TRBD1; v_gene: TRBV4-3; abundance: -; j_gene: TRBJ2-7; CDR3nt: TGCGCCAGCAGCCAAGACTCGGGACAGCTTTGGGAGCAGTACTTC; CDR3aa: CASSQDSGQLWEQYF
d_gene: TRBD1; v_gene: TRBV5-4; abundance: -; j_gene: TRBJ2-3; CDR3nt: TGTGCCAGCAGCTTTCCCCTAGGGGGCGGTAGCACAGATACGCAGTATTTT; CDR3aa: CASSFPLGGGSTDTQYF
d_gene: TRBD1; v_gene: TRBV7-2; abundance: once; j_gene: TRBJ1-5; CDR3nt: TGTGCCAGCAGCTTATCACAGGGGGCAAGTCAGCCCCAGCATTTT; CDR3aa: CASSLSQGASQPQHF
d_gene: -; v_gene: TRBV7-9; abundance: -; j_gene: TRBJ2-1; CDR3nt: TGTGCCAGCAGCCGCTTTGGACTCAGCTCCTACAATGAGCAGTTCTTC; CDR3aa: CASSRFGLSSYNEQFF
d_gene: -; v_gene: TRBV7-7; abundance: few; j_gene: TRBJ2-1; CDR3nt: TGTGCTAGCAGCCAAAATCCCAACAATGAGCAGTTCTTC; CDR3aa: CASSQNPNNEQFF
d_gene: TRBD1; v_gene: TRBV27; abundance: few; j_gene: TRBJ1-5; CDR3nt: TGTGCCAGCAGTTTAGGTCAGGGGGTCAATCAGCCCCAGCATTTT; CDR3aa: CASSLGQGVNQPQHF
d_gene: -; v_gene: TRBV5-1; abundance: -; j_gene: TRBJ2-2; CDR3nt: TGCGCCAGCAGTCCAGGGGTCACCGGGGAGCTGTTTTTT; CDR3aa: CASSPGVTGELFF